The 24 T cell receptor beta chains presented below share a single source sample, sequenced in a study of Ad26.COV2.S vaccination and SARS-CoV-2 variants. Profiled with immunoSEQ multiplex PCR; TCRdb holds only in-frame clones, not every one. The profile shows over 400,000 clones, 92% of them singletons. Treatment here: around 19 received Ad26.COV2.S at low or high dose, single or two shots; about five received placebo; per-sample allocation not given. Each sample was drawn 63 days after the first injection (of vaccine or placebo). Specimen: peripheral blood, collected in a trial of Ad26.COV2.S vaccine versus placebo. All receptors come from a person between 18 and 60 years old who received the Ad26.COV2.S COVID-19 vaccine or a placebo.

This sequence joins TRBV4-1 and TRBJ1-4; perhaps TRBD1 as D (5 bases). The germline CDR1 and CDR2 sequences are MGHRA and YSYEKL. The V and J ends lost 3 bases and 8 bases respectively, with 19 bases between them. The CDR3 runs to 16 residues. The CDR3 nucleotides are TGCGCCAGCAGCCACCTTCCATCGGGGGGTCGGGAAAAACTGTTTTTT. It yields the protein CASSHLPSGGREKLFF.

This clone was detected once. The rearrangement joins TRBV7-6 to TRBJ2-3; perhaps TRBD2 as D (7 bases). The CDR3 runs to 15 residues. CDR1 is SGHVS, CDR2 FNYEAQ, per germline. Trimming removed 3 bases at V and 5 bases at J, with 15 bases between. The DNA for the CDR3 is TGTGCCAGCAGCTTGGGGGGGGGCATGGTAGATACGCAGTATTTT. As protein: CASSLGGGMVDTQYF.

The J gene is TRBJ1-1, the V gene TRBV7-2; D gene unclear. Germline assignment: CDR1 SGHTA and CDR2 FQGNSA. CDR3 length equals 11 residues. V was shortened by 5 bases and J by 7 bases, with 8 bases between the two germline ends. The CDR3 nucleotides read TGTGCCAGCAGCCGGGGAAGTGAAGCTTTCTTT. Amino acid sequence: CASSRGSEAFF.

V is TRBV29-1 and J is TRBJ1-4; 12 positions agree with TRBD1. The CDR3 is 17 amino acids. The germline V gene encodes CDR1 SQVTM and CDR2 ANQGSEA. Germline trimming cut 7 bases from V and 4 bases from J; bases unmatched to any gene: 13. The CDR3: CSDSPGQGAARNEKLFF. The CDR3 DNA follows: TGCAGCGATTCACCGGGACAGGGGGCGGCTCGTAATGAAAAACTGTTTTTT.

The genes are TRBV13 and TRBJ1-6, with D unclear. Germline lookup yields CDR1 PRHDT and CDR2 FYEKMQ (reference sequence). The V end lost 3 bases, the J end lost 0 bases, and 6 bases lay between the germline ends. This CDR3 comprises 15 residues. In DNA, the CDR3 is TGTGCCAGCAGCTTTCGCAGCTCCTATAATTCACCCCTCCACTTT. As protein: CASSFRSSYNSPLHF.

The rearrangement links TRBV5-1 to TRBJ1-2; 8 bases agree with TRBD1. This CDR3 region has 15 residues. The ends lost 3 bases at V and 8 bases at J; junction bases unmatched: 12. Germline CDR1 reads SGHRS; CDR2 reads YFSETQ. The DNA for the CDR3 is TGCGCCAGCAGCTCGTCGACAGGGGTCCGGATCGGCTACACCTTC. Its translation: CASSSSTGVRIGYTF.

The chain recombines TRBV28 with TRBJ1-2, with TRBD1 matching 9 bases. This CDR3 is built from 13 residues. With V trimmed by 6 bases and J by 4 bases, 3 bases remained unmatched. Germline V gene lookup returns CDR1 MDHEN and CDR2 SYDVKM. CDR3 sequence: CASRTGGVYGYTF. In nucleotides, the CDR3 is TGTGCCAGCAGGACAGGGGGGGTCTATGGCTACACCTTC.

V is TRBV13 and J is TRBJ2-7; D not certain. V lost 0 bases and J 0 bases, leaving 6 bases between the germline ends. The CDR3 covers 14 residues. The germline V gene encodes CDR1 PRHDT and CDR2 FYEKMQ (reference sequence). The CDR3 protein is CASSLGVLSYEQYF. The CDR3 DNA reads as TGTGCCAGCAGCTTAGGGGTTCTCTCCTACGAGCAGTACTTC.

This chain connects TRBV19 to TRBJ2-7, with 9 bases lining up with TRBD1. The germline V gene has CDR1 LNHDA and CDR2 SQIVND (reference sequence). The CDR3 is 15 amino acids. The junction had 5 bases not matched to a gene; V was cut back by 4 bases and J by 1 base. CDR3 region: CASSKPGQGSYEQYF. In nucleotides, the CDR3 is TGTGCCAGTAGTAAACCGGGACAGGGTTCCTACGAGCAGTACTTC. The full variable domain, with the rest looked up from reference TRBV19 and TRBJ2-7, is DGGITQSPKYLFRKEGQNVTLSCEQNLNHDAMYWYRQDPGQGLRLIYYSQIVNDFQKGDIAEGYSVSREKKESFPLTVTSAQKNPTAFYLCASSKPGQGSYEQYFGPGTRLTVT.

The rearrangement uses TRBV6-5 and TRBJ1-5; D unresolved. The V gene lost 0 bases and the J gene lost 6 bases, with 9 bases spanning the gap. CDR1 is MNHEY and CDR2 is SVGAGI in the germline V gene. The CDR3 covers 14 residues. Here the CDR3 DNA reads TGTGCCAGCAGTTACTCGATTATCTCTCAGCCCCAGCATTTT. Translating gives CASSYSIISQPQHF.

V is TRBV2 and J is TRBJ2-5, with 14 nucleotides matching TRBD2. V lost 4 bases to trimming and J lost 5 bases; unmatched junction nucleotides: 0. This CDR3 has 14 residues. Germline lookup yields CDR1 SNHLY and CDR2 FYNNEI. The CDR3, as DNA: TGTGCCAGCAGTGGACTAGCGGGGGGGGAGACCCAGTACTTC. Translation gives CASSGLAGGETQYF.

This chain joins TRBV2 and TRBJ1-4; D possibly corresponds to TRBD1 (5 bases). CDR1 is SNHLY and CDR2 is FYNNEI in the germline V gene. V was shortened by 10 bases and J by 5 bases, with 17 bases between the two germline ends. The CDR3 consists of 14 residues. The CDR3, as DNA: TGTGCCATCAAATTGGACAACACCAATGAAAAACTGTTTTTT. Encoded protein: CAIKLDNTNEKLFF.

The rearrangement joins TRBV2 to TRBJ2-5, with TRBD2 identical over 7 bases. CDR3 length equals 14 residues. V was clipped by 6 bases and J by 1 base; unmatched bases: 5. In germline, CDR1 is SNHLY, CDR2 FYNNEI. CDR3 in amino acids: CASRGAGPQETQYF. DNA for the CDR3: TGTGCCAGCAGAGGAGCGGGGCCCCAAGAGACCCAGTACTTC.

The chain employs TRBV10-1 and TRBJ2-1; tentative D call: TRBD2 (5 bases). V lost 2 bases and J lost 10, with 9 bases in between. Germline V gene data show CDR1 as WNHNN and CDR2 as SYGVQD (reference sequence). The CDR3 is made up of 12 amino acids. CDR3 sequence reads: CASSERLAEQFF. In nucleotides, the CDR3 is TGCGCCAGCAGTGAGAGGTTAGCGGAGCAGTTCTTC.

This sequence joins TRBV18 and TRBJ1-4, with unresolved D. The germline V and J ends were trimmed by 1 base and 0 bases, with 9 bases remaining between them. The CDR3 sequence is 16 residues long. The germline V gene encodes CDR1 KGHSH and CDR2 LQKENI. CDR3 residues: CASSPLGQTTNEKLFF. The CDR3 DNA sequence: TGTGCCAGCTCACCACTTGGGCAGACAACTAATGAAAAACTGTTTTTT.

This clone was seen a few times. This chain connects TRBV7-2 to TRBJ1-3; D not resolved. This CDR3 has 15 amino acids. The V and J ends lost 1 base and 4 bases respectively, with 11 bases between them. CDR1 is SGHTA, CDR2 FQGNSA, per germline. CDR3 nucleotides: TGTGCCAGCAGCTTAGTCGGGGTTCACGGAAACACCATATATTTT. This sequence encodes CASSLVGVHGNTIYF.

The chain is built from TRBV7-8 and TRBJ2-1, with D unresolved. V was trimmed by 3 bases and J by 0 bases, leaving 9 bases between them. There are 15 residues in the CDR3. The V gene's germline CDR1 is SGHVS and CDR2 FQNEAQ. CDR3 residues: CASSFGRNSYNEQFF. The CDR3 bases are TGTGCCAGCAGCTTCGGTAGGAACTCCTACAATGAGCAGTTCTTC.

Written as DNA, the CDR3 is TGTGCCAGTAGAGCTACCGGGACAGGGGTGTTTGCGAACACTGAAGCTTTCTTT. Translated, it gives CASRATGTGVFANTEAFF. The chain recombines TRBV19 with TRBJ1-1, with 10 nucleotides matching TRBD1. V dropped 6 bases and J dropped 1; count of bases not matched to a gene: 14. The CDR3 spans 18 residues. Germline lookup yields CDR1 LNHDA and CDR2 SQIVND (reference sequence).

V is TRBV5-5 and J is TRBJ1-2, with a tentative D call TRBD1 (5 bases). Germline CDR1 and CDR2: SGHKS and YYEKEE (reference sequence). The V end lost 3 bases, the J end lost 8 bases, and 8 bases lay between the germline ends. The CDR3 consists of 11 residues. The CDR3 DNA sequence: TGTGCCAGCAGCTCCCAGGGCGGCTACACCTTC. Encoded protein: CASSSQGGYTF.

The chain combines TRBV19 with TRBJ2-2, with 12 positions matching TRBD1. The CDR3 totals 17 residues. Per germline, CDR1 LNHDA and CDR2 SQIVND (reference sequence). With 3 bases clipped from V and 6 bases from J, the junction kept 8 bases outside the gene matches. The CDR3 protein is CASSMVGTGGVAGELFF. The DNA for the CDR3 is TGTGCCAGTAGTATGGTCGGGACAGGGGGCGTAGCCGGGGAGCTGTTTTTT.

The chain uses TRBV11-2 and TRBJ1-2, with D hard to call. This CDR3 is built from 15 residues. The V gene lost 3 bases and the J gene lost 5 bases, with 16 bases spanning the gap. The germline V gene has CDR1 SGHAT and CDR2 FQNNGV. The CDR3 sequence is CASSFPLRSLYGYTF. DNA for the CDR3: TGTGCCAGCAGCTTCCCCCTCCGATCTTTGTATGGCTACACCTTC.

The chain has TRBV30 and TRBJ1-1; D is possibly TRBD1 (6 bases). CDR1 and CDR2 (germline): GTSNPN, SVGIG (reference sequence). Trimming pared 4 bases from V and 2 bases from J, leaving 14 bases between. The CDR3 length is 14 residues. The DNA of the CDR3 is TGTGCCTGGATCGGGGGGGCGGTCAACACTGAAGCTTTCTTT. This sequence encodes CAWIGGAVNTEAFF.

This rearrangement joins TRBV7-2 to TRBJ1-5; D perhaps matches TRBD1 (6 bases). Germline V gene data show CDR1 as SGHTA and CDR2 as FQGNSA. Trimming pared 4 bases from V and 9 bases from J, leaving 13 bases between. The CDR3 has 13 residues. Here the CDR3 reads CASSSQGSGPQHF. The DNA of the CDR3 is TGTGCCAGCAGCTCCCAGGGGTCTGGGCCCCAGCATTTT.

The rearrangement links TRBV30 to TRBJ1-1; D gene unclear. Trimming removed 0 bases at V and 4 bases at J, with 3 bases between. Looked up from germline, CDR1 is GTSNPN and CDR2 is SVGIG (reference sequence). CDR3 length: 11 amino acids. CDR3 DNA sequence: TGTGCCTGGAGTGTTACCACTGAAGCTTTCTTT. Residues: CAWSVTTEAFF.